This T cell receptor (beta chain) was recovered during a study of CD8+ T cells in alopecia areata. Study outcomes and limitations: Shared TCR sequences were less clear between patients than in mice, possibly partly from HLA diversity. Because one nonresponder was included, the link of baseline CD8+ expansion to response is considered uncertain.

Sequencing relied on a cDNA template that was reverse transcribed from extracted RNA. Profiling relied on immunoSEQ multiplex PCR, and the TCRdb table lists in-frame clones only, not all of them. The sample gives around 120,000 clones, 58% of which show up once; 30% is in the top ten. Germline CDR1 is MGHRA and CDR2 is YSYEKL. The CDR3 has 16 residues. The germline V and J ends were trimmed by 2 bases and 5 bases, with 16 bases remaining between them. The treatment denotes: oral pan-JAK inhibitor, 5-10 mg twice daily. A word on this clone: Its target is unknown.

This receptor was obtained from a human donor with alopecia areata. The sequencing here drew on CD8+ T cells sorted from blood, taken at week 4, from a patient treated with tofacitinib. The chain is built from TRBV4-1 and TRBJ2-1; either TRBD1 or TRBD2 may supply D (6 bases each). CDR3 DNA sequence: TGCGCCAGCAGCCAAATCCGGGGGCCAGGGCACAATGAGCAGTTCTTC. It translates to CASSQIRGPGHNEQFF.